The next 21 T cell receptor beta chains were all read from a single sample in a study of T-cell reconstitution after alpha-beta-depleted transplantation in children. For TCRbeta, the library was prepared with unique molecular identifiers. TCRdb called the PCR reads again in MiXCR, with one record for every CDR3 protein. The top ten hold roughly 31% of the sample, which has roughly 4,000 distinct CDR3 sequences, 9.5% to 15% seen once. This sample comprised PBMCs, mostly from graft donor cells, obtained 60 days after TCRalphabeta/CD19-depleted stem cell transplant. Source of these receptors: a male patient between 2 and 10 years old who had a stem cell transplant for acute lymphoblastic leukemia, so the T cells may come from the graft donor.

This clonotype has a count of ten or more. CDR3 DNA: TGTGCCAGCAGCCCGGCCACCGGGACAGGGGTAGAGACCCAGTACTTC. Residues: CASSPATGTGVETQYF. This sequence joins TRBV7-2 and TRBJ2-5; 10 nucleotides agree with TRBD1. The CDR3 runs 16 residues. Germline trimming cut 5 bases from V and 4 bases from J; bases unmatched to any gene: 10. Germline CDR1 and CDR2: SGHTA and FQGNSA.

This clonotype appeared many times. This chain uses TRBV5-6 with TRBJ1-5; D is unclear. The CDR3 spans 15 residues. Germline CDR1 SGHDT, CDR2 YYEEEE. Trimming pared 2 bases from V and 2 bases from J, leaving 11 bases between. The CDR3 loop is CASSFGRSGNQPQHF. DNA for the CDR3: TGTGCCAGCAGCTTTGGACGGAGCGGCAATCAGCCCCAGCATTTT.

This clonotype appeared many times. The chain joins TRBV6-5 to TRBJ1-3; 10 nucleotides align to TRBD1. The CDR3 has 16 amino acids. Germline V gene lookup returns CDR1 MNHEY and CDR2 SVGAGI. Losses at the gene ends were 5 bases for V and 3 bases for J; bases not matched to a gene: 7. The CDR3 bases are TGTGCCAGCAGTCGGCGACAGGGGGCGCTTGGAAACACCATATATTTT. Translated, it gives CASSRRQGALGNTIYF.

This clonotype was observed a handful of times. The rearrangement joins TRBV28 to TRBJ2-6; tentative D call: TRBD2 (6 bases). CDR3 length equals 18 residues. V dropped 5 bases and J dropped 0 bases, with 17 bases sitting between them. Germline CDR1 reads MDHEN; CDR2 reads SYDVKM. The CDR3 here is CASSPPSGRRSGANVLTF. Written as DNA, the CDR3 is TGTGCCAGCAGTCCCCCTTCGGGGAGGCGCTCTGGGGCCAACGTCCTGACTTTC.

This clonotype was seen many times. The rearrangement uses TRBV20-1 and TRBJ2-3; D may be TRBD1 (5 bases). The length of the CDR3 is 15 residues. Germline CDR1 DFQATT, CDR2 SNEGSKA (reference sequence). Deletions cut 2 bases from V and 4 bases from J, with 16 bases between. The CDR3 DNA reads TGCAGTGCTAGATCCCAGGGTAATAGTGCAGATACGCAGTATTTT. Translated: CSARSQGNSADTQYF.

By frequency in the sample, this clonotype is medium-sized. The chain combines TRBV10-3 with TRBJ2-3; D is unclear. Germline assignment: CDR1 ENHRY and CDR2 SYGVKD. V was clipped by 10 bases and J by 4 bases, with 9 bases between them. The length of the CDR3 is 11 residues. The CDR3 DNA reads as TGTGCCACCCTTAAGGCAGATACGCAGTATTTT. Translating it yields CATLKADTQYF.

Ten or more counts support this clonotype. V usage is TRBV14 and J usage is TRBJ2-1; D is perhaps TRBD1 (5 bases). V was shortened by 0 bases and J by 2 bases, with 23 bases between the two germline ends. The germline gives CDR1 SGHDN, CDR2 FVKESK. CDR3 length: 20 amino acids. CDR3 sequence: CASSQDLGRPASGTYNEQFF. The DNA of the CDR3 is TGTGCCAGCAGCCAAGATCTGGGGCGACCAGCCTCGGGCACCTACAATGAGCAGTTCTTC.

This clonotype is deemed medium-sized. The chain employs TRBV9 and TRBJ2-7; weak D call: TRBD2 (5 bases). The CDR3 contains 15 residues. Germline values: CDR1 SGDLS, CDR2 YYNGEE. V was shortened by 0 bases and J by 3 bases, with 13 bases between the two germline ends. The CDR3 protein is CASSVGETDLYEQYF. The CDR3 DNA reads TGTGCCAGCAGCGTAGGGGAGACTGACCTCTACGAGCAGTACTTC.

This clonotype was counted ten times or more. The chain links TRBV20-1 to TRBJ2-1; D ambiguous. Germline CDR1 and CDR2: DFQATT and SNEGSKA (reference sequence). CDR3 length: 11 residues. The germline V and J ends were trimmed by 0 bases and 16 bases, with 13 bases remaining between them. In DNA, the CDR3 is TGCAGTGCTAGAGATCCCCCGAACGAATTCTTC. It codes for CSARDPPNEFF.

This clonotype ranks as medium-sized. The CDR3 loop reads CASSLWTGRVEKLFF. CDR3 nucleotide sequence: TGTGCCAGCAGCCTATGGACAGGGAGAGTTGAAAAACTGTTTTTT. V usage is TRBV7-9 and J usage is TRBJ1-4, with TRBD1 matching over 8 bases. V was pared by 5 bases and J by 7 bases, with 9 bases of the junction left unmatched. The CDR3 consists of 15 residues. Germline V gene sequence: CDR1 SEHNR, CDR2 FQNEAQ (reference sequence).

This clonotype was counted at least ten times. The rearrangement joins TRBV18 to TRBJ1-5, with 8 bases lining up with TRBD1. This CDR3 is built from 16 residues. Germline-derived CDR1 and CDR2 are KGHSH and LQKENI. V shed 5 bases, J shed 6 bases, and the junction held 12 bases outside the gene matches. The DNA of the CDR3 is TGTGCCAGCTCATCATTTCCAGCAGGGGGCGGTCAGCCCCAGCATTTT. As protein: CASSSFPAGGGQPQHF.

This clonotype was counted at least ten times. J is TRBJ1-1 and V is TRBV7-8; 8 bases agree with TRBD1. The CDR3 length is 16 residues. Germline CDR1 SGHVS, CDR2 FQNEAQ. V shed 1 base, J shed 5 bases, and the junction held 9 bases outside the gene matches. The CDR3 region is CASSLETGQGGTEAFF. The DNA of the CDR3 is TGTGCCAGCAGCTTAGAGACAGGACAGGGTGGTACTGAAGCTTTCTTT.

Points on this clonotype: One end of the junction is discordant with germline, which a read error may explain. The CDR3 sequence: CAMGSELEQYF. DNA for the CDR3: TGTGCCATGGGCTCCGAGCTCGAGCAGTACTTC. This chain uses TRBV4-1 with TRBJ2-7; D ambiguous. CDR1 is MGHRA, CDR2 YSYEKL, per germline. The CDR3 is 11 residues long.

In this sample, this clonotype turned up many times. This chain joins TRBV6-5 and TRBJ2-5; no clear D gene. The CDR3 covers 16 residues. V was shortened by 2 bases and J by 1 base, with 14 bases between the two germline ends. Germline CDR1 and CDR2: MNHEY and SVGAGI. The CDR3 DNA follows: TGTGCCAGCAGTTACCTTTTTCGGGCCGCCCAAGAGACCCAGTACTTC. Amino acid sequence: CASSYLFRAAQETQYF.

At least ten counts were recorded for this clonotype. The chain joins TRBV27 to TRBJ1-2, with 12 bases identical to TRBD1. V gave up 0 bases and J gave up 4 bases; unmatched junction bases: 12. CDR3 length: 19 residues. Germline V gene sequence: CDR1 MNHEY, CDR2 SMNVEV (reference sequence). In DNA, the CDR3 is TGTGCCAGCAGTTTATCGAAGGGGGACAGGGGGCGCCAGGTCTATGGCTACACCTTC. The encoded protein is CASSLSKGDRGRQVYGYTF.

This clonotype counts as medium-sized. The chain joins TRBV18 to TRBJ1-2; TRBD1 is a possible D gene (5 bases). The CDR3 contains 14 residues. Germline V lookup: CDR1 KGHSH, CDR2 LQKENI. V was pared by 3 bases and J by 8 bases, with 16 bases between. In DNA, the CDR3 is TGTGCCAGCTCACCGGAGGGACCCCCGAACGGCTACACCTTC. Translation gives CASSPEGPPNGYTF.

This clonotype was detected ten times or more. The chain joins TRBV19 to TRBJ1-5; no definite D call. Germline V gene data show CDR1 as LNHDA and CDR2 as SQIVND (reference sequence). The CDR3 totals 15 residues. The germline V and J ends were trimmed by 3 bases and 0 bases, with 9 bases remaining between them. In DNA form, the CDR3 reads TGTGCCAGTAGTATGGGCCGAAATAGCAATCAGCCCCAGCATTTT. Its protein is CASSMGRNSNQPQHF.

This clonotype ranks as medium-sized. This chain uses TRBV14 with TRBJ2-3; the match to TRBD1 covers 9 bases. V shed 4 bases, J shed 3 bases, and the junction held 5 bases outside the gene matches. The germline CDR1 and CDR2 sequences are SGHDN and FVKESK. This CDR3 is built from 15 residues. In DNA form, the CDR3 reads TGTGCCAGCAGCCTACAGGGGGCGCCAACAGATACGCAGTATTTT. Translated: CASSLQGAPTDTQYF.

This clonotype was found many times. The V call is TRBV20-1, the J call TRBJ1-2, with 7 bases matching TRBD1. V dropped 4 bases and J dropped 6; count of bases not matched to a gene: 8. This CDR3 is built from 13 residues. Germline V gene data show CDR1 as DFQATT and CDR2 as SNEGSKA (reference sequence). The CDR3 region is CSAIGGRGDGYTF. The CDR3 DNA reads as TGCAGTGCTATAGGGGGCAGGGGGGATGGCTACACCTTC.

This clonotype was detected many times. This sequence joins TRBV7-2 and TRBJ2-1, with D possibly being TRBD2 (7 bases). V lost 6 bases and J lost 8, with 20 bases in between. Germline CDR1 SGHTA, CDR2 FQGNSA. The CDR3 consists of 15 residues. The CDR3 region is CASRQPGGGAHEQFF. CDR3 bases: TGTGCCAGCAGGCAACCTGGAGGGGGGGCTCATGAGCAGTTCTTC.

This clonotype has ten or more counts. This chain uses TRBV5-1 with TRBJ2-7, with TRBD1 matching over 7 bases. CDR3 size: 15 residues. Germline values: CDR1 SGHRS, CDR2 YFSETQ. The junction had 8 bases not matched to a gene; V was cut back by 2 bases and J by 3 bases. The CDR3 here is CASSFYRGPFYEQYF. DNA of the CDR3: TGCGCCAGCAGCTTCTACAGGGGCCCCTTCTACGAGCAGTACTTC.